The 29 T cell receptor beta chains below come from one sample, sequenced in a study of blood T cell repertoires in COVID-19. TCRdb's table, derived via immunoSEQ multiplex PCR, lists solely in-frame clones and lacks some. The sample shows under 40,000 clones, 70% to 85% of them seen only once. The sequenced material came from peripheral blood. The origin of the receptors is a woman aged 55-70 years with acute or convalescent COVID-19.

This clone was seen once. This chain uses TRBV5-1 with TRBJ2-3, with D perhaps matching TRBD1 (6 bases). Per the germline V gene, CDR1 is SGHRS and CDR2 is YFSETQ. V lost 3 bases and J 2 bases, leaving 10 bases between the germline ends. This CDR3 is 14 amino acids long. CDR3: CASSSGQNTDTQYF. CDR3 DNA: TGCGCCAGCAGCTCGGGACAAAACACAGATACGCAGTATTTT.

This sequence joins TRBV10-3 and TRBJ2-5, with 14 bases matching TRBD2. The ends lost 0 bases at V and 7 bases at J; junction bases unmatched: 1. Per germline, CDR1 ENHRY and CDR2 SYGVKD. This CDR3 is built from 15 residues. CDR3 coding DNA: TGTGCCATCAGTGAGTCTGGACTAGCGGGGGGGACCCAGTACTTC. Its translation: CAISESGLAGGTQYF.

The chain has TRBV6-6 and TRBJ2-7, with TRBD2 identical over 8 bases. Germline-derived CDR1 and CDR2 are MNHNY and SVGAGI (reference sequence). The CDR3 runs 13 residues. The ends lost 5 bases at V and 6 bases at J; junction bases unmatched: 6. CDR3 amino acids: CASSPILAGEQYF. The CDR3 DNA reads TGTGCCAGCAGTCCGATCCTAGCGGGCGAGCAGTACTTC.

This chain links TRBV18 with TRBJ1-5; the match to TRBD1 covers 9 bases. Germline trimming cut 3 bases from V and 7 bases from J; bases unmatched to any gene: 10. The CDR3 consists of 16 residues. The germline V gene encodes CDR1 KGHSH and CDR2 LQKENI. The CDR3 sequence: CASSPPGQGGGQPQHF. The CDR3 DNA sequence: TGTGCCAGCTCACCCCCGGGACAGGGAGGTGGACAGCCCCAGCATTTT.

The chain has TRBV29-1 and TRBJ1-1, with D possibly matching TRBD1 (5 bases). Per the germline V gene, CDR1 is SQVTM and CDR2 is ANQGSEA. V was cut by 1 base and J by 2 bases, with 11 bases left in between. CDR3 length: 14 amino acids. CDR3 sequence reads: CSVEGIRENTEAFF. The CDR3 coding sequence is TGCAGCGTTGAAGGAATCAGGGAAAACACTGAAGCTTTCTTT. Full variable domain (remainder filled in from reference TRBV29-1 and TRBJ1-1): SAVISQKPSRDICQRGTSLTIQCQVDSQVTMMFWYRQQPGQSLTLIATANQGSEATYESGFVIDKFPISRPNLTFSTLTVSNMSPEDSSIYLCSVEGIRENTEAFFGQGTRLTVV.

V usage is TRBV29-1 and J usage is TRBJ1-1, with D possibly TRBD1 on 5 matching bases. The CDR3 totals 13 residues. The germline gives CDR1 SQVTM, CDR2 ANQGSEA. V was shortened by 7 bases and J by 6 bases, with 18 bases between the two germline ends. This CDR3 is CSGTQGRGAEAFF. CDR3 in DNA: TGCAGCGGAACCCAGGGTCGAGGCGCTGAAGCTTTCTTT.

This sequence joins TRBV29-1 and TRBJ2-1; TRBD1 agrees at 11 bases. The CDR3 loop spans 15 amino acids. Trimming removed 0 bases from V and 6 bases from J; junction bases left unmatched: 4. CDR1 is SQVTM, CDR2 ANQGSEA, per germline. The CDR3 region has the DNA TGCAGCGTTGAAGAAGGGACAGGGGGAGTCAATGAGCAGTTCTTC. Encoded protein: CSVEEGTGGVNEQFF.

This clone turned up a few times. This chain connects TRBV12-5 to TRBJ1-1; D remains unclear. The V end lost 6 bases, the J end lost 7 bases, and 15 bases lay between the germline ends. The germline CDR1 and CDR2 sequences are LGHNT and FRNRAP. There are 13 residues in the CDR3. DNA of the CDR3: TGTGCTAGTGGCTATGGAGGACGAAGTGAAGCTTTCTTT. It is translated as CASGYGGRSEAFF.

The chain joins TRBV2 to TRBJ1-1, with 9 bases fitting TRBD1. There are 15 residues in the CDR3. V trimming: 4 bases; J trimming: 1 base; junction bases outside the gene matches: 4. CDR1 is SNHLY and CDR2 is FYNNEI in the germline V gene. The CDR3, as DNA: TGTGCCAGCAGTGGATGGGACAGGGCGAACACTGAAGCTTTCTTT. Its protein product is CASSGWDRANTEAFF.

The rearrangement joins TRBV28 to TRBJ1-5, with D maybe TRBD1 (5 bases). The CDR3 covers 15 residues. The V gene lost 6 bases and the J gene lost 2 bases, with 14 bases spanning the gap. Germline assignment: CDR1 MDHEN and CDR2 SYDVKM. The CDR3 DNA reads TGTGCCAGCAGCTGGGGGGGAGGCGGCAATCAGCCCCAGCATTTT. This encodes CASSWGGGGNQPQHF. The variable domain in full, completed from reference TRBV28 and TRBJ1-5, reads DVKVTQSSRYLVKRTGEKVFLECVQDMDHENMFWYRQDPGLGLRLIYFSYDVKMKEKGDIPEGYSVSREKKERFSLILESASTNQTSMYLCASSWGGGGNQPQHFGDGTRLSIL.

This clone was observed a handful of times. This chain uses TRBV5-1 with TRBJ1-2; D perhaps matches TRBD1 (6 bases). Germline assignment: CDR1 SGHRS and CDR2 YFSETQ. The CDR3 contains 15 residues. Trimming took 4 bases from V and 2 from J, leaving 15 bases between them. The CDR3 protein is CASSMAGTNNYGYTF. In DNA, the CDR3 is TGCGCCAGCAGCATGGCCGGGACAAACAACTATGGCTACACCTTC.

This chain connects TRBV11-2 to TRBJ1-1, with a tentative D call TRBD1 (5 bases). Germline-derived CDR1 and CDR2 are SGHAT and FQNNGV. V dropped 5 bases and J dropped 8 bases, with 12 bases sitting between them. This CDR3 region has 12 residues. CDR3 DNA: TGTGCCAGCAGCCCAGTGGGGCTGGAAGCTTTCTTT. Translation gives CASSPVGLEAFF.

This sequence joins TRBV5-6 and TRBJ2-3; TRBD1 might be the D (5 bases). Germline values: CDR1 SGHDT, CDR2 YYEEEE. Trimming stripped 0 bases from V and 4 bases from J, with 18 bases between. This CDR3 comprises 17 residues. CDR3 region: CASSLGGILSQADTQYF. The DNA for the CDR3 is TGTGCCAGCAGCTTGGGGGGCATCCTGTCTCAGGCAGATACGCAGTATTTT.

The chain is built from TRBV28 and TRBJ1-2; no firm D call. The germline V gene encodes CDR1 MDHEN and CDR2 SYDVKM. CDR3 length equals 15 residues. V was trimmed by 2 bases and J by 4 bases, leaving 14 bases between them. CDR3 residues: CASSLDPAGGYGYTF. DNA for the CDR3: TGTGCCAGCAGTTTAGACCCCGCGGGCGGCTATGGCTACACCTTC.

This clone occurred a few times. This chain connects TRBV27 to TRBJ2-3; TRBD2 matches 9 bases. CDR1 and CDR2 from the germline V gene are MNHEY and SMNVEV (reference sequence). The junction had 6 bases not matched to a gene; V was cut back by 2 bases and J by 0 bases. The CDR3 loop spans 17 amino acids. As DNA, the CDR3 is TGTGCCAGCAGTTTAGTGGGACTAGCAGTCAGCACAGATACGCAGTATTTT. Encoded protein: CASSLVGLAVSTDTQYF.

This chain connects TRBV6-5 to TRBJ2-1; TRBD2 aligns across 7 bases. V dropped 2 bases and J dropped 2; count of bases not matched to a gene: 3. In germline, CDR1 is MNHEY, CDR2 SVGAGI. The CDR3 contains 15 residues. Here the CDR3 DNA reads TGTGCCAGCAGTTACCGTCGGGGGGCCTACAATGAGCAGTTCTTC. Protein: CASSYRRGAYNEQFF.

This clone has only one observation. The chain has TRBV5-6 and TRBJ1-5; 9 nucleotides line up with TRBD1. Losses at the gene ends were 4 bases for V and 7 bases for J; bases not matched to a gene: 6. The CDR3 runs to 14 residues. Germline CDR1 is SGHDT and CDR2 is YYEEEE. CDR3 DNA sequence: TGTGCCAGCAGCATGGACAGGGGTGACCAGCCCCAGCATTTT. The encoded protein is CASSMDRGDQPQHF. The entire variable domain, with the rest obtained from reference TRBV5-6 and TRBJ1-5, is as follows: DAGVTQSPTHLIKTRGQQVTLRCSPKSGHDTVSWYQQALGQGPQFIFQYYEEEERQRGNFPDRFSGHQFPNYSSELNVNALLLGDSALYLCASSMDRGDQPQHFGDGTRLSIL.

The chain couples TRBV3-1 (or the pseudogene TRBV3-2) to TRBJ1-5, with D possibly matching TRBD1 (6 bases). V dropped 1 base and J dropped 6 bases, with 16 bases sitting between them. The CDR3 covers 16 residues. The germline CDR1 and CDR2 sequences are LGHDT and YNNKEL (reference sequence). This CDR3 is CASSQAGPGVGQPQHF. The CDR3 coding sequence is TGTGCCAGCAGCCAAGCGGGCCCAGGGGTCGGTCAGCCCCAGCATTTT.

The chain's CDR3 is CASSQGLASYEQYF. The DNA for the CDR3 is TGTGCCAGCTCACAGGGACTAGCGTCCTACGAGCAGTACTTC. The chain employs TRBV18 and TRBJ2-7; 10 bases are shared with TRBD2. In germline, CDR1 is KGHSH, CDR2 LQKENI. V shed 4 bases, J shed 1 base, and the junction held 1 base outside the gene matches. The CDR3 is 14 amino acids.

The rearrangement joins TRBV6-1 to TRBJ1-4; D unresolved. Trimming stripped 2 bases from V and 8 bases from J, with 3 bases between. The CDR3 spans 11 residues. Germline values: CDR1 MNHNS, CDR2 SASEGT. The CDR3 nucleotides read TGTGCCAGCAGTGAACTGGAAAAACTGTTTTTT. Its protein is CASSELEKLFF.

V is TRBV2 and J is TRBJ1-6; no firm D call. The V gene lost 5 bases and the J gene lost 2 bases, with 10 bases spanning the gap. The CDR3 is made up of 15 amino acids. From germline, CDR1 is SNHLY and CDR2 FYNNEI. CDR3 bases: TGTGCCAGCAGTCCGACGGGTGCCTATAATTCACCCCTCCACTTT. Amino acids: CASSPTGAYNSPLHF.

The CDR3 reads CAWSMKQGGGYTF. CDR3 in DNA: TGTGCCTGGAGTATGAAACAGGGGGGAGGCTACACCTTC. V and J are TRBV30 and TRBJ1-2; 8 bases map to TRBD1. Germline CDR1 GTSNPN, CDR2 SVGIG (reference sequence). Trimming cost V 2 bases and J 8 bases; bases outside gene matches: 7. The CDR3 runs to 13 residues.

V usage is TRBV7-9 and J usage is TRBJ2-3, with D hard to call. CDR1 and CDR2 from the germline V gene are SEHNR and FQNEAQ (reference sequence). This CDR3 region has 14 residues. Trimming shortened V by 0 bases and J by 6 bases, and 10 bases separated the two germline ends. The CDR3 DNA follows: TGTGCCAGCAGCTTAGCCCTCACACCGGATACGCAGTATTTT. Residues: CASSLALTPDTQYF.

In its sample, this clone was seen a few times. The chain couples TRBV30 to TRBJ1-1; TRBD1 aligns across 9 bases. Germline V gene data show CDR1 as GTSNPN and CDR2 as SVGIG (reference sequence). Germline trimming cut 2 bases from V and 4 bases from J; bases unmatched to any gene: 5. The length of the CDR3 is 14 residues. For the CDR3, the DNA is TGTGCCTGGAGTTCGACAGGGGGAGGCACTGAAGCTTTCTTT. Translation: CAWSSTGGGTEAFF.

This chain uses TRBV7-5 with TRBJ1-1; the table's D call, TRBD1, has no DNA check behind it. TRBV7-5 has pseudogene status. The CDR3 is 13 amino acids. The CDR3 nucleotides are TGTGTCAGAAGCGGGACAGGGGACACTGAAGCTTTCTTT. Its protein is CVRSGTGDTEAFF.

This chain connects TRBV5-1 to TRBJ1-1, with D uncertain. V lost 0 bases and J 1 base, leaving 10 bases between the germline ends. Germline-derived CDR1 and CDR2 are SGHRS and YFSETQ. This CDR3 comprises 15 residues. The CDR3 DNA sequence: TGCGCCAGCAGCTTGGTGTTGCGAGAGAACACTGAAGCTTTCTTT. It yields the protein CASSLVLRENTEAFF.

This clone was seen only once. DNA of the CDR3: TGTGCCAGCAGCCAGCGGGGGGCGAACACCGGGGAGCTGTTTTTT. Translation gives CASSQRGANTGELFF. The V and J genes are TRBV11-3 and TRBJ2-2; TRBD2 matches 9 bases. CDR1 is SGHNT and CDR2 is YENEEA in the germline V gene. The CDR3 has 15 amino acids. Trimming took 5 bases from V and 0 from J; bases not matched to a gene: 1.

The V call is TRBV5-1, the J call TRBJ2-2; 10 bases align to TRBD1. The CDR3 runs 16 residues. V was pared by 0 bases and J by 4 bases, with 3 bases of the junction left unmatched. Germline CDR1 reads SGHRS; CDR2 reads YFSETQ. CDR3 residues: CASSLVGQGGTGELFF. The CDR3, as DNA: TGCGCCAGCAGCTTGGTCGGACAGGGGGGCACCGGGGAGCTGTTTTTT.

The chain has TRBV4-1 and TRBJ1-5; D is ambiguous. CDR1 and CDR2 (germline): MGHRA, YSYEKL. Trimming cost V 0 bases and J 3 bases, with 9 bases left between them. The CDR3 consists of 15 residues. CDR3 sequence (DNA): TGCGCCAGCAGCCAAGAAGGCGGTTTCAATCAGCCCCAGCATTTT. This gives the protein CASSQEGGFNQPQHF.